The sequence of this TCR beta chain was determined in a study of T-cell memory formation after mild COVID-19. Deletions cut 2 bases from V and 0 bases from J, with 11 bases between. The CDR3 covers 16 residues. The germline CDR1 and CDR2 sequences are MNHNY and SVGAGI (reference sequence). MiXCR was run by TCRdb on the 5' RACE reads, yielding one entry per CDR3 protein. The sample shows about 430,000 distinct CDR3 sequences, roughly a quarter of them seen only once. The chain is built from TRBV6-6 and TRBJ1-3; D perhaps matches TRBD1 (5 bases). This TCR was recovered from an adult woman who had mild COVID-19 (a few samples of this study predate the infection). Cell type and time point are not known. Sequenced material: PBMCs or a T cell subset sorted from them (not recorded which). The CDR3 sequence: CASSYIAGTSGNTIYF. Written as DNA, the CDR3 is TGTGCCAGCAGTTACATCGCTGGGACCTCTGGAAACACCATATATTTT.